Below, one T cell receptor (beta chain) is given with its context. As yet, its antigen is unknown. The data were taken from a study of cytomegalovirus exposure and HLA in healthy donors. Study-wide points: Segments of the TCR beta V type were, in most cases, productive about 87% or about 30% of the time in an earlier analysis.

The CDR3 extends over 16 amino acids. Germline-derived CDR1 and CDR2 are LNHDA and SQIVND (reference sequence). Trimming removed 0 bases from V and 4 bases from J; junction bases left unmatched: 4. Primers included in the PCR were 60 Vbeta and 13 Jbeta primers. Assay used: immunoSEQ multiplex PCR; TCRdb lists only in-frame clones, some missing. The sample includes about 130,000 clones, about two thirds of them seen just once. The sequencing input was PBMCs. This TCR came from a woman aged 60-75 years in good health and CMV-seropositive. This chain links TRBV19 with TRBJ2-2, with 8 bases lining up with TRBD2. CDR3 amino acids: CASSIEPAGATGELFF. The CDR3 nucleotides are TGTGCCAGTAGTATAGAACCAGCGGGGGCCACCGGGGAGCTGTTTTTT.